This T cell receptor beta chain was identified during a study of shared clonotypes between healthy human individuals. Overall study results and limits: The study drew on few donors, limiting represented genetic and exposure-history diversity.

This clone was seen a handful of times. Its antigen is unknown. The protocol was immunoSEQ multiplex PCR, while the TCRdb copy is restricted to in-frame clones and leaves out a portion. The sample has 300,000 to 350,000 clones, around four fifths seen once. The CDR3 consists of 12 residues. Trimming took 3 bases from V and 7 from J, leaving 9 bases between them. CDR1 MNHNY and CDR2 SVGAGI come from the germline V gene (reference sequence). The sequence came from a man aged 25-40 years in good health. The source material was memory CD4+ T cells sorted from blood. This sample's subset: CD45RA-negative fraction. The V call is TRBV6-6, the J call TRBJ1-1; D not resolved. The CDR3 bases are TGTGCCAGCAGTTATACACAGTATGAAGCTTTCTTT. Residues: CASSYTQYEAFF.